One and the same sample provided the 18 T cell receptor beta chains below, sequenced in a study of cytomegalovirus exposure and HLA in healthy donors. Libraries were prepared by immunoSEQ multiplex PCR; TCRdb keeps only in-frame clonotypes and omits some of them. The profile covers a few hundred thousand clones, with 86% appearing a single time and about 0.8% taken by the ten largest. The material sequenced was PBMCs. The receptors stem from a woman aged 18-29 years in good health and CMV-seronegative.

This chain joins TRBV30 and TRBJ2-7, with TRBD2 identical over 7 bases. Germline V CDR1 and CDR2: GTSNPN, SVGIG (reference sequence). Losses at the gene ends were 4 bases for V and 3 bases for J; bases not matched to a gene: 6. The CDR3 runs 13 residues. The CDR3 nucleotides read TGTGCCTGGACCGTGGGGGGGAGCTACGAGCAGTACTTC. It encodes CAWTVGGSYEQYF.

The genes are TRBV7-9 and TRBJ2-4; possible D gene TRBD2, 7 bases. The CDR3 has 15 amino acids. Per the germline V gene, CDR1 is SEHNR and CDR2 is FQNEAQ (reference sequence). V lost 1 base to trimming and J lost 5 bases, with 12 bases between them. The CDR3 reads CASSLEGGTQNIQYF. In nucleotides, the CDR3 is TGTGCCAGCAGCTTAGAGGGGGGGACCCAAAACATTCAGTACTTC.

The chain is built from TRBV13 and TRBJ2-3; a possible D gene is TRBD2 (5 bases). Deletions cut 5 bases from V and 3 bases from J, with 24 bases between. Looked up from germline, CDR1 is PRHDT and CDR2 is FYEKMQ (reference sequence). The CDR3 consists of 18 residues. Here the CDR3 reads CASSPLAQRLDETDTQYF. The DNA of the CDR3 is TGTGCCAGCAGCCCCCTAGCTCAGCGTCTAGACGAGACAGATACGCAGTATTTT.

This clone was found a few times. The CDR3 region is CASSVQGDYGYTF. For the CDR3, the DNA is TGTGCCAGCAGTGTTCAGGGGGACTATGGCTACACCTTC. The rearrangement links TRBV2 to TRBJ1-2, with 7 bases fitting TRBD1. V lost 4 bases, J lost 3 bases, and 2 bases stayed unmatched. The CDR3 is 13 amino acids. Germline V gene data show CDR1 as SNHLY and CDR2 as FYNNEI.

The chain couples TRBV28 to TRBJ1-1, with D possibly matching TRBD1 (5 bases). Germline CDR1 and CDR2: MDHEN and SYDVKM. The CDR3 length is 13 residues. V was cut by 7 bases and J by 4 bases, with 13 bases left in between. The CDR3 DNA sequence: TGTGCCAGCAAAAGGGGTTTGGGCACTGAAGCTTTCTTT. Translation gives CASKRGLGTEAFF.

This clone has a handful of counts. The chain links TRBV7-9 to TRBJ1-3; D might be TRBD1 (6 bases). The CDR3 consists of 14 residues. Trimming removed 3 bases at V and 2 bases at J, with 8 bases between. The germline V gene encodes CDR1 SEHNR and CDR2 FQNEAQ (reference sequence). The CDR3 DNA is TGTGCCAGCAGCTTCGGACAGACTGGAAACACCATATATTTT. Translation gives CASSFGQTGNTIYF. Filled out from reference TRBV7-9 and TRBJ1-3, the complete variable domain reads DTGVSQNPRHKITKRGQNVTFRCDPISEHNRLYWYRQTLGQGPEFLTYFQNEAQLEKSRLLSDRFSAERPKGSFSTLEIQRTEQGDSAMYLCASSFGQTGNTIYFGEGSWLTVV.

To note about this clone: Distinct nucleotide sequences in the sample also encode this CDR3. This chain connects TRBV28 to TRBJ1-2; no clear D gene. V lost 6 bases and J 2 bases, leaving 10 bases between the germline ends. CDR1 is MDHEN and CDR2 is SYDVKM in the germline V gene. The CDR3 runs 13 residues. This CDR3 reads CASSLSRNYGYTF. The DNA for the CDR3 is TGTGCCAGCAGCCTTTCGAGGAACTATGGCTACACCTTC.

The V and J genes are TRBV6-4 and TRBJ2-2; 9 bases line up with TRBD2. The CDR3 is 15 residues long. V shed 3 bases, J shed 4 bases, and the junction held 3 bases outside the gene matches. Germline CDR1 reads MRHNA; CDR2 reads SNTAGT. The DNA of the CDR3 is TGTGCCAGCAGTGATACTAGCGGGTTCACCGGGGAGCTGTTTTTT. It encodes CASSDTSGFTGELFF.

V gene TRBV6-5 combines with J gene TRBJ2-7, with 10 bases lining up with TRBD2. CDR3 length: 15 amino acids. CDR1 is MNHEY and CDR2 is SVGAGI in the germline V gene. The ends lost 6 bases at V and 0 bases at J; junction bases unmatched: 5. The CDR3 coding sequence is TGTGCCAGCAGCTCTAGCGGGGGAAGCTCCTACGAGCAGTACTTC. Translated: CASSSSGGSSYEQYF.

The J gene is TRBJ1-1, the V gene TRBV19; a weak D match, TRBD1 (5 bases). Germline CDR1 and CDR2: LNHDA and SQIVND (reference sequence). V was shortened by 7 bases and J by 5 bases, with 20 bases between the two germline ends. This CDR3 has 15 residues. This CDR3 reads CASTAGTGPRTEAFF. The CDR3 nucleotides are TGTGCCAGTACCGCGGGGACGGGACCTCGGACTGAAGCTTTCTTT. The variable domain in full, with the rest retrieved from reference TRBV19 and TRBJ1-1, is DGGITQSPKYLFRKEGQNVTLSCEQNLNHDAMYWYRQDPGQGLRLIYYSQIVNDFQKGDIAEGYSVSREKKESFPLTVTSAQKNPTAFYLCASTAGTGPRTEAFFGQGTRLTVV.

The chain has TRBV5-1 and TRBJ2-3, with 9 positions matching TRBD2. CDR3 length equals 17 residues. V trimming: 0 bases; J trimming: 1 base; junction bases outside the gene matches: 6. Germline CDR1 and CDR2: SGHRS and YFSETQ. CDR3 protein: CASSLGLADPRTDTQYF. In nucleotides, the CDR3 is TGCGCCAGCAGCTTGGGACTAGCGGACCCTCGCACAGATACGCAGTATTTT.

This clone occurred once. This chain links TRBV2 with TRBJ1-2; 7 bases match TRBD1. In germline, CDR1 is SNHLY, CDR2 FYNNEI. V dropped 6 bases and J dropped 7; count of bases not matched to a gene: 14. CDR3 length equals 15 residues. The CDR3 loop reads CASSTSDRTLTGYTF. CDR3 in DNA: TGTGCCAGCAGCACCTCGGACAGGACCCTTACTGGCTACACCTTC.

The chain links TRBV2 to TRBJ2-6; D possibly corresponds to TRBD2 (6 bases). CDR1 and CDR2 (germline): SNHLY, FYNNEI. Trimming took off 8 bases at V and 2 bases at J, with 13 bases between the two ends. The CDR3 totals 15 residues. Here the CDR3 DNA reads TGTGCCAGCCGAAGGAGGGAAGCTGGGGCCAACGTCCTGACTTTC. Translation gives CASRRREAGANVLTF.

The J gene is TRBJ2-7, the V gene TRBV28; 10 bases align to TRBD2. V trimming: 9 bases; J trimming: 0 bases; junction bases outside the gene matches: 8. The CDR3 extends over 15 amino acids. Germline assignment: CDR1 MDHEN and CDR2 SYDVKM. The CDR3 region is CASSLAGGPSYEQYF. The DNA of the CDR3 is TGTGCCAGTTCTTTAGCGGGAGGCCCCTCCTACGAGCAGTACTTC.

The chain carries TRBV2 and TRBJ2-5; a possible D gene is TRBD1 (8 bases). Trimming pared 2 bases from V and 2 bases from J, leaving 12 bases between. The CDR3 is made up of 15 amino acids. Looked up from germline, CDR1 is SNHLY and CDR2 is FYNNEI. The CDR3 DNA reads TGTGCCAGCAGTGAAAGCGGGACAGGTCAAGAGACCCAGTACTTC. Translating gives CASSESGTGQETQYF.

V and J are TRBV18 and TRBJ2-5, with 13 bases that match TRBD2. Per germline, CDR1 KGHSH and CDR2 LQKENI. V lost 3 bases, J lost 3 bases, and 7 bases stayed unmatched. The CDR3 has 17 amino acids. This CDR3 reads CASSPLGTSGTEETQYF. The CDR3 DNA is TGTGCCAGCTCACCGTTAGGGACTAGCGGGACGGAAGAGACCCAGTACTTC.

The sample holds one count of this clone. This sequence joins TRBV29-1 and TRBJ1-2; 7 bases fit TRBD1. Unmatched junction bases numbered 4, after V lost 7 bases and J lost 2 bases. Per germline, CDR1 SQVTM and CDR2 ANQGSEA. There are 12 residues in the CDR3. CDR3 protein: CSAPTGNYGYTF. CDR3 in DNA: TGCAGCGCTCCGACAGGGAACTATGGCTACACCTTC. The whole variable domain, remainder taken from reference TRBV29-1 and TRBJ1-2, is SAVISQKPSRDICQRGTSLTIQCQVDSQVTMMFWYRQQPGQSLTLIATANQGSEATYESGFVIDKFPISRPNLTFSTLTVSNMSPEDSSIYLCSAPTGNYGYTFGSGTRLTVV.

In this sample, this clone turned up once. V usage is TRBV30 and J usage is TRBJ1-5, with 11 bases that match TRBD1. Germline CDR1 and CDR2: GTSNPN and SVGIG (reference sequence). V lost 5 bases to trimming and J lost 4 bases; unmatched junction nucleotides: 4. CDR3 length equals 14 residues. CDR3 residues: CAWRGQGANQPQHF. Here the CDR3 DNA reads TGTGCCTGGCGTGGACAGGGGGCGAATCAGCCCCAGCATTTT.